The 11 T cell receptor beta chains below all came from one sample that was sequenced in a study of T-cell reconstitution after alpha-beta-depleted transplantation in children. Preparation of the TCRbeta library was carried out with unique molecular identifiers. TCRdb reanalysed the PCR reads using MiXCR and keeps one entry per CDR3 protein. The sample yields a few hundred thousand distinct CDR3 sequences, 10% seen once. The sequencing here drew on PBMCs, taken before TCRalphabeta/CD19-depleted stem cell transplant. Source of these receptors: a boy under three years old with acute myeloid leukemia, due to receive a stem cell transplant.

This clonotype was recorded only once. A much larger clone lies a single base off, so this may be a read error. The chain joins TRBV10-3 to TRBJ2-7, with 9 bases aligning to TRBD1. Per the germline V gene, CDR1 is ENHRY and CDR2 is SYGVKD. CDR3 length: 12 residues. CDR3 in amino acids: CAASGQGYELYF. The CDR3 bases are TGTGCCGCCTCGGGACAGGGCTACGAGCTGTACTTC.

The V gene is TRBV4-2, the J gene TRBJ2-7, with unresolved D. The CDR3 has 14 amino acids. Trimming left V 0 bases short and J 2 bases short, with 8 bases between. Germline V gene data show CDR1 as LGHNA and CDR2 as YNFKEQ. The CDR3 nucleotides are TGTGCCAGCAGCCAAGATGGGATTGCCTACGAGCAGTACTTC. Its protein product is CASSQDGIAYEQYF.

This clonotype showed up many times. The rearrangement uses TRBV28 and TRBJ1-1, with D maybe TRBD1 (6 bases). Germline-derived CDR1 and CDR2 are MDHEN and SYDVKM. Trimming took 4 bases from V and 2 from J, leaving 11 bases between them. This CDR3 region has 14 residues. Here the CDR3 reads CASSSGQRNTEAFF. The CDR3 DNA sequence: TGTGCCAGCAGTTCCGGACAGCGCAACACTGAAGCTTTCTTT.

Ten or more counts support this clonotype. The V gene is TRBV7-9, the J gene TRBJ2-3, with D unresolved. Germline V gene lookup returns CDR1 SEHNR and CDR2 FQNEAQ (reference sequence). The CDR3 is 16 residues long. V gave up 1 base and J gave up 1 base, with 12 bases separating them. The CDR3 DNA is TGTGCCAGCAGCTTAGTTCTCACAGATCGCACAGATACGCAGTATTTT. The encoded protein is CASSLVLTDRTDTQYF.

This clonotype was recorded at least ten times. The V call is TRBV10-3, the J call TRBJ2-7; 8 nucleotides agree with TRBD1. J lost 2 bases, V lost 8 bases, and 5 bases had no gene match. The CDR3 runs 13 residues. Germline V lookup: CDR1 ENHRY, CDR2 SYGVKD. In DNA, the CDR3 is TGTGCCATCGCCGGGACAGGCCCCTACGAGCAGTACTTC. Translating gives CAIAGTGPYEQYF.

This clonotype came up many times. This chain connects TRBV4-3 to TRBJ2-2; 7 bases line up with TRBD2. CDR3 length equals 16 residues. Germline-derived CDR1 and CDR2 are LGHNA and YSLEER. Losses at the gene ends were 1 base for V and 2 bases for J; bases not matched to a gene: 4. The CDR3 loop reads CASSQGLAVNTGELFF. For the CDR3, the DNA is TGCGCCAGCAGCCAAGGGCTAGCGGTTAACACCGGGGAGCTGTTTTTT.

The CDR3 is CASTPMRGGEETQYF. CDR3 bases: TGTGCCAGCACCCCGATGAGAGGGGGCGAGGAGACCCAGTACTTC. The V call is TRBV7-2, the J call TRBJ2-5, with TRBD1 matching over 7 bases. V was pared by 7 bases and J by 5 bases, with 13 bases of the junction left unmatched. The CDR3 contains 15 residues. Germline V lookup: CDR1 SGHTA, CDR2 FQGNSA.

On this clonotype itself: One base away lies a much larger clone, so this may be a sequencing read error. The chain combines TRBV28 with TRBJ2-3, with D possibly matching TRBD2 (5 bases). This CDR3 region has 14 residues. CDR1 and CDR2 from the germline V gene are MDHEN and SYDVKM. V lost 3 bases to trimming and J lost 6 bases, with 13 bases between them. CDR3 in amino acids: CASSFYHRRDTQYF. The CDR3 DNA reads TGTGCCAGCAGTTTTTACCATAGGAGGGATACGCAGTATTTT.

There are many counts of this clonotype. This chain connects TRBV7-2 to TRBJ2-6; D not resolved. The length of the CDR3 is 15 residues. V lost 3 bases, J lost 0 bases, and 6 bases lay in between. Germline values: CDR1 SGHTA, CDR2 FQGNSA. The CDR3 DNA follows: TGTGCCAGCAGCTTGAGTTTCTCTGGGGCCAACGTCCTGACTTTC. It specifies CASSLSFSGANVLTF.

Ten or more counts support this clonotype. CDR3 protein: CASQLATYNEQFF. The CDR3, as DNA: TGTGCCAGCCAACTAGCGACCTACAATGAGCAGTTCTTC. The genes are TRBV6-2 or TRBV6-3 and TRBJ2-1, with 7 bases fitting TRBD2. Germline assignment: CDR1 MNHEY and CDR2 SVGEGT. The CDR3 runs 13 residues. The J segment lost 2 bases and the V segment lost 8 bases, leaving 3 bases of the junction unmatched.

This clonotype was recorded at least ten times. The J gene is TRBJ2-1, the V gene TRBV12-3 or TRBV12-4; a weak D match, TRBD1 (6 bases). The ends were cut back, 5 bases at V and 4 bases at J, with 15 bases in the middle. The CDR3 loop spans 15 amino acids. CDR3 DNA: TGTGCCAGCAGTCCACGAGAAGGGGGATACAATGAGCAGTTCTTC. It yields the protein CASSPREGGYNEQFF.